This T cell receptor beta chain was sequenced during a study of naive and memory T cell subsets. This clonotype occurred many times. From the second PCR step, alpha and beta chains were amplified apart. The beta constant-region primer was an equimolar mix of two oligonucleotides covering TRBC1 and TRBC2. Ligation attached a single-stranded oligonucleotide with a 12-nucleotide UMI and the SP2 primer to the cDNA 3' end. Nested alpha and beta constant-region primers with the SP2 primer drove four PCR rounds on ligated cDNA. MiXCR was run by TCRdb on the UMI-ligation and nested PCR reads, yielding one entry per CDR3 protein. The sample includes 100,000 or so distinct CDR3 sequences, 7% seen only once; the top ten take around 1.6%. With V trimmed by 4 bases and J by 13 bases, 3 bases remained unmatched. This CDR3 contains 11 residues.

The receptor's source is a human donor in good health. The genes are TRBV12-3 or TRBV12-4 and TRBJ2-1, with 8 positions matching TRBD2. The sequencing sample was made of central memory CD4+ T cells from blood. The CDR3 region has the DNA TGTGCCAGCAGTTCCGGGAGGGCCCAGTTCTTC. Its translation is CASSSGRAQFF.